Shown below are 27 T cell receptor beta chains from a single sample sequenced in a study of CD8+ T cells in alopecia areata. Sequencing used cDNA as its template, made by extracting RNA and reverse transcribing it. Only in-frame clones appear in the TCRdb table, and some are missing; sequencing was by immunoSEQ multiplex PCR. The sample is made up of about 1,400 clones, none counted only once. Sequencing was performed on lesional skin. These receptors all come from a C3H/HeJ mouse with alopecia areata. Mouse strain MHC haplotype: H2-k.

This clone came up many times. All gene names here are mouse names. Sequencing ends 4 residues short of the CDR3 end; the germline J gene provides the rest. The V gene is TRBV29, the J gene TRBJ2-7; D gene unclear. The CDR3 runs to 11 residues. Per germline, CDR1 MSHET and CDR2 SYDVDS. V lost 7 bases and J 0 bases, leaving 4 bases between the germline ends. CDR3: CASTISYEQYF. The part of the CDR3 DNA that was read is TGTGCTAGCACCATCTCCTAT.

This clone appeared many times. Mouse gene names apply. The read terminates 4 residues ahead of where the CDR3 ends, so the germline J gene completes it. The rearrangement uses TRBV5 and TRBJ1-1; D uncertain. The V end lost 1 base, the J end lost 1 base, and 4 bases lay between the germline ends. The length of the CDR3 is 13 residues. CDR1 and CDR2 (germline): LGHNA, YNLKQL (reference sequence). CDR3 residues: CASSQAGNTEVFF. Partial CDR3 DNA: TGTGCCAGCAGCCAAGCAGGGAACACA.

This clone was counted many times. A read error likely explains this, since a far larger clone differs by one base. All gene names here are mouse names. The sequenced fragment ends 4 residues before the CDR3 boundary, so the rest is inferred from the germline J gene. The J gene is TRBJ2-4, the V gene TRBV13-3; D is unresolved. CDR3 length: 12 amino acids. Germline V CDR1 and CDR2: NNHDY, SYVADS. The V and J ends lost 4 bases and 3 bases respectively, with 6 bases between them. The CDR3 bases that were read are TGTGCCAGCAGTCGCAGGCAAAAC. The encoded protein is CASSRRQN. The whole CDR3 is CASSRRQNTLYF.

There are many counts of this clone. Germline and genes: mouse. This chain's CDR3 is CASSRFPQGQDTQYF. CDR3 DNA (partial): TGTGCTAGCAGTAGGTTCCCTCAGGGGCAAGAC. The chain carries TRBV17 and TRBJ2-5, with D perhaps matching TRBD1 (6 bases). The sequenced fragment ends 4 residues before the CDR3 boundary, so the rest is inferred from the germline J gene. The length of the CDR3 is 15 residues. Germline CDR1 reads MNHDT; CDR2 reads YYDKIL. Trimming took 3 bases from V and 3 from J, leaving 13 bases between them.

This clone was seen repeatedly, ten times or more. Mouse gene names apply. The CDR3 end lies 4 residues beyond the end of the read and is filled in from the germline J gene. This chain links TRBV5 with TRBJ2-7, with 10 bases that match TRBD1. CDR3 length: 14 amino acids. The germline gives CDR1 LGHNA, CDR2 YNLKQL (reference sequence). CDR3 amino acids: CASSHPGQGYEQYF. The sequenced part of the CDR3 DNA is TGTGCCAGCAGCCACCCGGGACAGGGGTAT.

The sample holds many counts of this clone. The gene names here belong to mouse. The sequenced CDR3 bases are TGTGCCAGCGGTAACGGGACAGAGGGTGCAGAA. This gives the protein CASGNGTEGAE. The complete CDR3 sequence is CASGNGTEGAETLYF. The rearrangement links TRBV13-2 to TRBJ2-3; 7 nucleotides line up with TRBD1. The read halts 4 residues ahead of the CDR3 end, with the missing end drawn from the germline J gene. Germline V gene sequence: CDR1 NNHNN, CDR2 SYGAGS (reference sequence). V lost 4 bases to trimming and J lost 1 base; unmatched junction nucleotides: 6. The CDR3 has 15 amino acids.

This clone was observed many times. Gene and germline names: mouse. The missing CDR3 end, 4 residues past where the read stops, is filled in from the germline J gene. V gene TRBV5 combines with J gene TRBJ2-1, with 7 nucleotides matching TRBD2. Trimming at V came to 4 bases and at J to 5 bases, leaving 2 bases not matched to a gene. The germline V gene has CDR1 LGHNA and CDR2 YNLKQL (reference sequence). The CDR3 consists of 13 residues. Partial CDR3 DNA: TGTGCCAGCAGCCGACTGGGAGATGCT. Translating it yields CASSRLGDA. In full, the CDR3 reads CASSRLGDAEQFF.

By share, this clone counts as medium-sized. The gene symbols are mouse symbols. Sequencing ends 4 residues short of the CDR3 end; the germline J gene provides the rest. The chain couples TRBV19 to TRBJ1-2; 7 nucleotides align to TRBD1. This CDR3 spans 14 amino acids. The germline gives CDR1 FNHDT, CDR2 SITEND (reference sequence). V gave up 4 bases and J gave up 0 bases; unmatched junction bases: 3. CDR3 region: CASSSDRANSDYTF. The sequenced CDR3 bases are TGTGCCAGCAGTTCCGACAGGGCAAACTCC.

This clone was observed at least ten times. Gene and germline names: mouse. The sequenced fragment ends 4 residues before the CDR3 boundary, so the rest is inferred from the germline J gene. The chain is built from TRBV31 and TRBJ2-4; D may be TRBD1 (6 bases). V dropped 1 base and J dropped 1 base, with 6 bases sitting between them. This CDR3 is 13 amino acids long. The germline CDR1 and CDR2 sequences are GKSSPN and SITVG. CDR3 bases read: TGTGCCTGGAGTCAGGGGGGTCAAAAC. This translates into CAWSQGGQN. The entire CDR3 protein reads CAWSQGGQNTLYF. The full variable domain, with the rest looked up from reference TRBV31 and TRBJ2-4, is AQTIHQWPVAEIKAVGSPLSLGCTIKGKSSPNLYWYWQATGGTLQQLFYSITVGQVESVVQLNLSASRPKDDQFILSTEKLLLSHSGFYLCAWSQGGQNTLYFGAGTRLSVL.

This clone was picked up many times. The gene names given are mouse names. The read terminates 4 residues before the CDR3 end, so the remaining end is supplied by the germline J gene. This chain links TRBV5 with TRBJ2-7; TRBD2 matches at 7 bases. Germline V CDR1 and CDR2: LGHNA, YNLKQL (reference sequence). Trimming at V came to 1 base and at J to 0 bases, leaving 0 bases not matched to a gene. The CDR3 runs to 14 residues. The part of the CDR3 DNA that was read is TGTGCCAGCAGCCAAGCTGGGGGCTCCTAT. Encoded protein: CASSQAGGSY. The whole CDR3 protein reads CASSQAGGSYEQYF.

Comment on this clone: Gene names refer to mouse genes. The observed sequence ends 4 residues before the CDR3 terminus, with the missing tail filled in from the germline J gene. This chain connects TRBV19 to TRBJ2-7; the D gene is possibly TRBD2 (6 bases). Germline-derived CDR1 and CDR2 are FNHDT and SITEND (reference sequence). The CDR3 runs to 15 residues. The DNA read from the CDR3 is TGTGCCAGCAGTATAAGGCGGGTGGGGGAGTAT. Its translation is CASSIRRVGEY. The complete CDR3 reads CASSIRRVGEYEQYF.

This clone was seen repeatedly, ten times or more. Mouse gene names apply. CDR3 amino acids: CTCSARDNPYEQYF. The CDR3 DNA, read in part, is TGCACCTGCAGTGCTCGGGACAACCCCTAT. The J gene is TRBJ2-7, the V gene TRBV1; weak D call: TRBD1 (6 bases). With the read ending 4 residues before the CDR3 end, the germline J gene is used to fill in that end. Between the trimmed V and J ends, which lost 3 bases and 2 bases, there was a span of 11 bases. CDR1 and CDR2 (germline): NSQYPW, LRSPGD (reference sequence). This CDR3 comprises 14 residues.

In this sample, this clone turned up many times. Mouse gene names apply. The CDR3 end lies 4 residues beyond the end of the read and is filled in from the germline J gene. The chain carries TRBV13-2 and TRBJ2-7; 11 bases align to TRBD1. Unmatched junction bases numbered 8, after V lost 6 bases and J lost 3 bases. CDR1 is NNHNN and CDR2 is SYGAGS in the germline V gene (reference sequence). The CDR3 runs to 15 residues. The sequenced part of the CDR3 DNA is TGTGCCAGCGCCACATCCGGGACAGGGGGCTAT. This sequence encodes CASATSGTGGY. The whole CDR3 protein is CASATSGTGGYEQYF.

Ten or more counts support this clone. TCRdb's protein sequence differs at residue 13 from the translated DNA; the protein presented here follows the DNA. Genes and germline come from the mouse. The sequenced fragment ends 3 residues before the CDR3 boundary, so the rest is inferred from the germline J gene. The gene calls are TRBV19 and TRBJ1-3; the match to TRBD1 covers 7 bases. Germline values: CDR1 FNHDT, CDR2 SITEND (reference sequence). V lost 4 bases to trimming and J lost 0 bases; unmatched junction nucleotides: 7. The CDR3 contains 16 residues. CDR3 DNA (partial): TGTGCCAGCAGTTCTCCGGGACAGAATTCTGGAAATACG. Its translation: CASSSPGQNSGNT. The full CDR3 sequence reads CASSSPGQNSGNTLYF. Full variable domain (remainder filled in from reference TRBV19 and TRBJ1-3): GGIITQTPKFLIGQEGQKLTLKCQQNFNHDTMYWYRQDSGKGLRLIYYSITENDLQKGDLSEGYDASREKKSSFSLTVTSAQKNEMAVFLCASSSPGQNSGNTLYFGEGSRLIVV.

This clone has at least ten counts. Gene names denote mouse genes. The observed sequence ends 4 residues before the CDR3 terminus, with the missing tail filled in from the germline J gene. J is TRBJ2-5 and V is TRBV5, with TRBD1 matching over 9 bases. Germline V gene data show CDR1 as LGHNA and CDR2 as YNLKQL (reference sequence). This CDR3 has 14 residues. The sequenced CDR3 bases are TGTGCCAGCAGCCAAAACAGGGGGCTGGAC. Its protein product is CASSQNRGLD. The entire CDR3 reads CASSQNRGLDTQYF.

In this sample, this clone turned up many times. Mouse gene names apply. The sequenced fragment ends 4 residues before the CDR3 boundary, so the rest is inferred from the germline J gene. The chain is built from TRBV16 and TRBJ2-1; 8 bases fit TRBD2. There are 16 residues in the CDR3. Unmatched junction bases numbered 6, after V lost 5 bases and J lost 0 bases. Germline V gene sequence: CDR1 SGHSA, CDR2 FRNQAP. CDR3 sequence: CASSPGLENNYAEQFF. Partial CDR3 DNA: TGTGCAAGCAGCCCGGGACTGGAAAATAACTATGCT. Together with reference TRBV16 and TRBJ2-1, the CDR3 gives the full variable domain: NAGVIQTPRHKVTGKGQEATLWCEPISGHSAVFWYRQTIVQGLEFLTYFRNQAPIDDSGMPKERFSAQMPNQSHSTLKIQSTQPQDSAVYLCASSPGLENNYAEQFFGPGTRLTVL.

This clone has at least ten counts. The germline and genes are mouse ones. The read is 4 residues too short to cover the CDR3 end, so that end is filled in from the germline J gene. The chain employs TRBV13-2 and TRBJ1-4, with 11 bases fitting TRBD1. This CDR3 is 14 amino acids long. Germline V gene sequence: CDR1 NNHNN, CDR2 SYGAGS (reference sequence). CDR3 loop: CASGGTGGPERLFF. Partial CDR3 DNA: TGTGCCAGCGGTGGGACAGGGGGCCCCGAA.

This clone was found many times. The genes are named according to mouse. Read coverage stops 4 residues before the CDR3 terminus; the germline J gene supplies the remainder. The chain couples TRBV16 to TRBJ2-5; 12 bases are shared with TRBD2. This CDR3 has 18 amino acids. V dropped 5 bases and J dropped 2; count of bases not matched to a gene: 11. Germline V lookup: CDR1 SGHSA, CDR2 FRNQAP. CDR3 DNA, as far as it was read: TGTGCAAGCAGCCCATCCCGGGACTGGGGGGCCTTCCAAGAC. Protein sequence: CASSPSRDWGAFQD. The entire CDR3 protein is CASSPSRDWGAFQDTQYF.

Points on this clone: All gene names here are mouse names. Read coverage stops 4 residues before the CDR3 terminus; the germline J gene supplies the remainder. V and J are TRBV13-2 and TRBJ2-7; D is possibly TRBD1 (5 bases). Germline CDR1 is NNHNN and CDR2 is SYGAGS (reference sequence). The CDR3 totals 14 residues. The CDR3 is CASGDAEDKYEQYF. The sequenced CDR3 bases are TGTGCCAGCGGTGATGCCGAGGACAAATAT.

This clone was seen at least ten times. The gene symbols are mouse symbols. CDR3 DNA (partial): TGTGCCAGCAGTCGGAACCGGGGGGACACCGGG. Protein sequence: CASSRNRGDTG. The whole CDR3 region reads CASSRNRGDTGQLYF. The chain joins TRBV19 to TRBJ2-2, with a tentative D call TRBD2 (6 bases). The CDR3 end lies 4 residues beyond the end of the read and is filled in from the germline J gene. The V gene lost 4 bases and the J gene lost 3 bases, with 13 bases spanning the gap. CDR3 size: 15 residues. Per germline, CDR1 FNHDT and CDR2 SITEND (reference sequence).

The sample holds many counts of this clone. At residue 13, TCRdb's protein is not the same as the translated DNA, so the protein here was read from the DNA. Mouse names are used for the genes. This CDR3 reads CASSQDRGAGGNTLYF. The CDR3 DNA, read in part, is TGTGCCAGCAGCCAAGATCGGGGGGCGGGGGGAAATACG. This chain uses TRBV5 with TRBJ1-3; possibly TRBD1 for D (6 bases). With the read ending 3 residues before the CDR3 end, the germline J gene is used to fill in that end. The CDR3 contains 16 residues. Trimming removed 0 bases at V and 4 bases at J, with 13 bases between. Germline CDR1 is LGHNA and CDR2 is YNLKQL (reference sequence).

This clone is classed as medium-sized. Gene names are the mouse ones. The read halts 4 residues ahead of the CDR3 end, with the missing end drawn from the germline J gene. The V gene is TRBV14, the J gene TRBJ2-7, with D perhaps TRBD1 (6 bases). This CDR3 region has 14 residues. The V gene's germline CDR1 is SGHDT and CDR2 FRDEAV. Trimming took off 4 bases at V and 0 bases at J, with 11 bases between the two ends. Incomplete CDR3 DNA: TGTGCCAGCAGTCGGGGACAAAGCTCCTAT. Translating it yields CASSRGQSSY. The whole CDR3 region reads CASSRGQSSYEQYF.

On this clone: Since the CDR3 does not end with the conserved phenylalanine or tryptophan, this likely comes from a read error. It is unclear where the CDR3 begins or ends on the DNA, so no DNA is shown, and the CDR3 is as TCRdb lists it. Genes and germline are mouse. The V call is TRBV19, the J call TRBJ1-7; no DNA check was done on the table's D call, TRBD1. TRBJ1-7 is designated an ORF whose function remains uncertain. The CDR3 numbers 8 amino acids, ends counted. In germline, CDR1 is FNHDT, CDR2 SITEND (reference sequence). The CDR3 region is CASTAGDH.

This clone was observed at least ten times. Gene names and germline match the mouse. The CDR3 extends 4 residues past the end of the read, so its final part is completed from the germline J gene. V is TRBV13-2 and J is TRBJ2-4; D tentatively fits TRBD1 or TRBD2 (5 bases each). Germline V gives CDR1 NNHNN, CDR2 SYGAGS (reference sequence). The CDR3 extends over 14 amino acids. This CDR3 is CASGEGEPKNTLYF. The part of the CDR3 DNA that was read is TGTGCCAGCGGTGAGGGGGAGCCAAAAAAC.

This clone was found many times. The genes are named according to mouse. The CDR3 goes on 4 residues after the read ends, and that part is filled in from the germline J gene. This sequence joins TRBV13-3 and TRBJ1-1, with 9 nucleotides matching TRBD1. Germline V gene data show CDR1 as NNHDY and CDR2 as SYVADS. The CDR3 runs 15 residues. J lost 4 bases, V lost 2 bases, and 6 bases had no gene match. Incomplete CDR3 DNA: TGTGCCAGCAGTGAGCCGGGACAGGGAAGCACA. Protein: CASSEPGQGST. The entire CDR3 is CASSEPGQGSTEVFF.

This clone is deemed hyperexpanded. Gene names refer to mouse genes. The CDR3 end lies 4 residues beyond the end of the read and is filled in from the germline J gene. This sample includes further DNA sequences coding for the same CDR3. The chain couples TRBV5 to TRBJ1-1, with 7 bases aligning to TRBD1. Trimming removed 4 bases from V and 0 bases from J; junction bases left unmatched: 5. Germline values: CDR1 LGHNA, CDR2 YNLKQL (reference sequence). This CDR3 spans 15 amino acids. CDR3 region: CASSRPRGTNTEVFF. The part of the CDR3 DNA that was read is TGTGCCAGCAGCCGCCCCAGGGGGACAAACACA.

This clone was detected many times. Gene names denote mouse genes. The CDR3 is cut off 4 residues early in the read; its end comes from the germline J gene. This chain connects TRBV13-3 to TRBJ2-1, with 9 bases identical to TRBD2. The V gene's germline CDR1 is NNHDY and CDR2 SYVADS. The trim removed 1 base at V and 4 bases at J, leaving 6 bases unmatched. This CDR3 comprises 16 residues. CDR3 amino acids: CASSDLGGRGYAEQFF. Partial CDR3 DNA: TGTGCCAGCAGTGATTTGGGGGGGCGCGGATATGCT.